The clone carrying this T cell receptor beta chain was seen ten or more times. Its antigen is undetermined. The entry originates in a study of naive and memory T cell subsets. Regarding the study as a whole: TCR transcript changes with activation or differentiation may affect this RNA method.

Amplification of ligated cDNA took four PCR rounds with SP2 and nested alpha and beta constant primers. Alpha and beta constant region primers primed reverse transcription for blood and skin samples. From the 5' RACE reads, TCRdb called clonotypes with MiXCR, one entry per CDR3 protein. The sample records roughly 48,000 distinct CDR3 sequences, approximately 4.5% being singletons. In germline, CDR1 is SGHTA, CDR2 FQGNSA. The CDR3 totals 17 residues. V lost 4 bases and J lost 4; bases outside the gene matches: 8. An oligonucleotide containing a UMI was ligated to the 3' end of TCR cDNA. Adult healthy volunteers gave 2.5 ml peripheral blood for whole-blood RNA.

The rearrangement links TRBV7-2 to TRBJ2-5; 14 positions agree with TRBD2. The clonotype was recovered from a female donor in good health. CDR3: CASSSRLAGGPRETQYF. CDR3 bases: TGTGCCAGCAGCTCTCGACTAGCGGGAGGGCCTCGAGAGACCCAGTACTTC.